A single sample is the source of the 23 T cell receptor beta chains below, sequenced in a study of T cell repertoires in cytomegalovirus infection. TCRdb re-called the reads through MiXCR, storing one row per CDR3 protein. This sample has fewer than 400,000 distinct CDR3 sequences; 15% to 20% occur once, and the top ten carry around 10%. The sample consisted of PBMCs. The receptor source for this set is a human donor in good health (CMV status not recorded). Some clones in this sample may be carry-over from other donors' samples.

This rearrangement joins TRBV12-3 or TRBV12-4 to TRBJ1-1; unclear D gene. The V end was cut by 1 base, the J end by 7 bases, with 7 bases between. The CDR3 extends over 12 amino acids. DNA for the CDR3: TGTGCCAGCAGTTTAGTGCAGAATGAAGCTTTCTTT. Its translation: CASSLVQNEAFF.

The V and J genes are TRBV20-1 and TRBJ1-2; no definite D call. The CDR3 is made up of 8 amino acids. Deletions cut 8 bases from V and 4 bases from J, with 2 bases between. Germline V CDR1 and CDR2: DFQATT, SNEGSKA (reference sequence). This chain's CDR3 is CSTYGYTF. In nucleotides, the CDR3 is TGCAGTACCTATGGCTACACCTTC.

The DNA of the CDR3 is TGTGCCAGCAGGCGGACAGGGTACAATCAGCCCCAGCATTTT. This encodes CASRRTGYNQPQHF. The V call is TRBV27, the J call TRBJ1-5; 8 bases align to TRBD1. Germline CDR1 reads MNHEY; CDR2 reads SMNVEV (reference sequence). The junction had 4 bases not matched to a gene; V was cut back by 6 bases and J by 3 bases. This CDR3 spans 14 amino acids.

In nucleotides, the CDR3 is TGTGCCAGCAGTTTAGGGGGGGGGAATGGTGAAAAACTGTTTTTT. It specifies CASSLGGGNGEKLFF. This sequence joins TRBV12-3 or TRBV12-4 and TRBJ1-4, with D maybe TRBD1 (5 bases). The CDR3 consists of 15 residues. The V gene lost 1 base and the J gene lost 7 bases, with 13 bases spanning the gap.

For this clonotype: This may stem from a read error, because a much larger clone lies one nucleotide away. The rearrangement joins TRBV2 to TRBJ1-1; D is uncertain. CDR1 SNHLY and CDR2 FYNNEI come from the germline V gene. CDR3 length: 14 residues. The DNA of the CDR3 is TGTGCCCGCAGTGGAGGACGTTCGAACACTGAAGCTTTCTTT. It yields the protein CARSGGRSNTEAFF.

This clonotype was counted a few times. V and J are TRBV20-1 and TRBJ1-6; 9 nucleotides match TRBD1. Germline values: CDR1 DFQATT, CDR2 SNEGSKA (reference sequence). V shed 4 bases, J shed 8 bases, and the junction held 6 bases outside the gene matches. This CDR3 comprises 14 residues. The CDR3 nucleotides are TGCAGTGCTACTCGGGACAGGGTTGATTCACCCCTCCACTTT. Translating gives CSATRDRVDSPLHF.

This clonotype was detected a few times. The chain joins TRBV6-1 to TRBJ1-5, with a weak D call TRBD1 (5 bases). The CDR3 loop spans 15 amino acids. Germline CDR1 and CDR2: MNHNS and SASEGT. V was pared by 6 bases and J by 5 bases, with 17 bases between. Here the CDR3 DNA reads TGTGCCAGCAGAATACCTTTGGGACCTGATCAGCCCCAGCATTTT. It encodes CASRIPLGPDQPQHF.

This clonotype appeared a few times. The chain is built from TRBV9 and TRBJ2-4; D possibly uses TRBD1 or TRBD2 (5 bases each). The germline V gene has CDR1 SGDLS and CDR2 YYNGEE. Trimming cost V 4 bases and J 8 bases, with 13 bases left between them. CDR3 length equals 13 residues. The chain's CDR3 is CASSHRMGDIQYF. In nucleotides, the CDR3 is TGTGCCAGCAGCCATAGAATGGGGGACATTCAGTACTTC.

This clonotype came up many times. V usage is TRBV7-2 and J usage is TRBJ1-5; the D is unclear. Germline CDR1 reads SGHTA; CDR2 reads FQGNSA. This CDR3 region has 13 residues. Trimming cost V 0 bases and J 5 bases, with 5 bases left between them. In nucleotides, the CDR3 is TGTGCCAGCAGCTTAGCGTCCCATCAGCCCCAGCATTTT. Protein product: CASSLASHQPQHF.

The chain couples TRBV20-1 to TRBJ2-3; TRBD2 matches at 12 bases. This CDR3 is built from 15 residues. Trimming took 7 bases from V and 6 from J; bases not matched to a gene: 11. The V gene's germline CDR1 is DFQATT and CDR2 SNEGSKA (reference sequence). Here the CDR3 DNA reads TGCAGTGTCATAGAGGCTAGCGGGAGGGTTGATACGCAGTATTTT. Translating it yields CSVIEASGRVDTQYF.

The chain employs TRBV19 and TRBJ1-2; D remains unclear. Germline CDR1 is LNHDA and CDR2 is SQIVND (reference sequence). The CDR3 has 17 amino acids. Trimming removed 0 bases from V and 6 bases from J, with 20 bases in between. This CDR3 is CASSIDRQTRAFDGYTF. In nucleotides, the CDR3 is TGTGCCAGTAGTATAGATCGGCAGACCCGCGCTTTCGATGGCTACACCTTC.

This clonotype was observed a handful of times. The V gene is TRBV28, the J gene TRBJ2-7; TRBD1 is a possible D gene (6 bases). V was clipped by 6 bases and J by 1 base, with 22 bases between them. Germline V gene lookup returns CDR1 MDHEN and CDR2 SYDVKM. The CDR3 spans 17 residues. CDR3 sequence reads: CASSSSHIQGPSYEQYF. The CDR3, as DNA: TGTGCCAGCAGCTCCTCCCACATACAGGGACCATCCTACGAGCAGTACTTC.

The chain combines TRBV20-1 with TRBJ1-1; D is unresolved. The CDR3 totals 13 residues. Germline V lookup: CDR1 DFQATT, CDR2 SNEGSKA (reference sequence). With 1 base removed from V and 0 bases from J, the gap between germline ends came to 6 bases. CDR3 protein: CSARVSMNTEAFF. The CDR3 region has the DNA TGCAGTGCTAGAGTTTCCATGAACACTGAAGCTTTCTTT.

The gene calls are TRBV5-8 and TRBJ1-1; D remains unclear. The CDR3 is 16 amino acids. Germline loops: CDR1 SGHTS, CDR2 YDEGEE. V lost 1 base to trimming and J lost 0 bases, with 13 bases between them. For the CDR3, the DNA is TGTGCCAGCAGCTTGCCTCGGGGTATTATGAACACTGAAGCTTTCTTT. Its translation is CASSLPRGIMNTEAFF.

The table lists this clonotype with many counts. The J gene is TRBJ1-1, the V gene TRBV7-2, with TRBD1 identical over 7 bases. Trimming took 5 bases from V and 1 from J; bases not matched to a gene: 10. The CDR3 contains 16 residues. Germline CDR1 reads SGHTA; CDR2 reads FQGNSA. CDR3 sequence: CASSPNPGQKNTEAFF. Written as DNA, the CDR3 is TGTGCCAGCAGCCCGAACCCGGGACAGAAGAACACTGAAGCTTTCTTT. Using reference TRBV7-2 and TRBJ1-1 for the parts outside the CDR3, the full variable domain is GAGVSQSPSNKVTEKGKDVELRCDPISGHTALYWYRQSLGQGLEFLIYFQGNSAPDKSGLPSDRFSAERTGGSVSTLTIQRTQQEDSAVYLCASSPNPGQKNTEAFFGQGTRLTVV.

This clonotype was detected ten times or more. The chain has TRBV7-2 and TRBJ1-6; no clear D gene. Germline V gene data show CDR1 as SGHTA and CDR2 as FQGNSA. V was shortened by 2 bases and J by 9 bases, with 14 bases between the two germline ends. The CDR3 totals 15 residues. The CDR3 loop reads CASSLTGPAGSPLHF. CDR3 bases: TGTGCCAGCAGCTTAACCGGGCCGGCTGGTTCACCCCTCCACTTT.

This clonotype was seen many times. The chain has TRBV7-2 and TRBJ2-3; D is ambiguous. The CDR3 runs 14 residues. Trimming removed 8 bases at V and 0 bases at J, with 12 bases between. Per germline, CDR1 SGHTA and CDR2 FQGNSA. CDR3 protein: CASGIASSTDTQYF. The CDR3 DNA reads as TGTGCCAGCGGAATAGCATCTAGCACAGATACGCAGTATTTT.

This clonotype appeared a few times. The chain carries TRBV5-8 and TRBJ2-1; TRBD2 is a possible D gene (5 bases). Trimming left V 4 bases short and J 5 bases short, with 22 bases between. The CDR3 is made up of 17 amino acids. Germline loops: CDR1 SGHTS, CDR2 YDEGEE. In DNA form, the CDR3 reads TGTGCCAGCAGCACCGGCCAGGCTCTTATGAGGGACAATGAGCAGTTCTTC. Amino acid sequence: CASSTGQALMRDNEQFF.

This clonotype has a count of ten or more. This chain uses TRBV4-1 with TRBJ2-1; no definite D call. Germline V gene sequence: CDR1 MGHRA, CDR2 YSYEKL. This CDR3 is 15 amino acids long. The germline V and J ends were trimmed by 0 bases and 3 bases, with 9 bases remaining between them. CDR3 amino acids: CASSQEGQDYNEQFF. The CDR3, as DNA: TGCGCCAGCAGCCAAGAAGGGCAGGACTACAATGAGCAGTTCTTC.

This clonotype was counted ten times or more. The rearrangement joins TRBV7-9 to TRBJ2-7; no firm D call. Germline V gene sequence: CDR1 SEHNR, CDR2 FQNEAQ (reference sequence). V dropped 2 bases and J dropped 2 bases, with 4 bases sitting between them. The CDR3 runs 12 residues. CDR3: CASSLRAYEQYF. The CDR3 bases are TGTGCCAGCAGCTTAAGGGCCTACGAGCAGTACTTC.

This chain joins TRBV20-1 and TRBJ2-5, with D possibly TRBD2 on 5 matching bases. The CDR3 consists of 16 residues. Germline CDR1 DFQATT, CDR2 SNEGSKA (reference sequence). The V end lost 0 bases, the J end lost 4 bases, and 18 bases lay between the germline ends. CDR3 amino acids: CSARDPSDGSVETQYF. As DNA, the CDR3 is TGCAGTGCTAGAGATCCGTCAGATGGGAGTGTAGAGACCCAGTACTTC.

The chain joins TRBV29-1 to TRBJ2-5; no definite D call. The CDR3 consists of 13 residues. Germline CDR1 is SQVTM and CDR2 is ANQGSEA. Trimming left V 6 bases short and J 0 bases short, with 11 bases between. The CDR3 here is CSVGPSYQETQYF. The CDR3, as DNA: TGCAGCGTCGGACCTTCGTACCAAGAGACCCAGTACTTC.

This clonotype was seen repeatedly, ten times or more. The rearrangement links TRBV7-2 to TRBJ2-3, with D maybe TRBD1 (6 bases). This CDR3 spans 15 amino acids. Germline V lookup: CDR1 SGHTA, CDR2 FQGNSA. The V end lost 3 bases, the J end lost 4 bases, and 14 bases lay between the germline ends. The CDR3 nucleotides are TGTGCCAGCAGCTTTCAGGGGCCGCCCCCAGATACGCAGTATTTT. Its protein product is CASSFQGPPPDTQYF.